This T cell receptor beta chain was recovered during a study of T-cell reconstitution after alpha-beta-depleted transplantation in children. General study points: At the one-year point after transplant, T-cell counts and TCRbeta diversity were found to come mostly from T cells that had been newly produced.

Unique molecular identifiers were incorporated when the TCRbeta library was constructed. TCRdb reanalysed the PCR reads using MiXCR and keeps one entry per CDR3 protein. The sample shows approximately 240,000 distinct CDR3 sequences, 11% of them seen only once. This clonotype occurred a few times. Its antigen is still unknown. The clonotype comes from a child less than two years old with acute myeloid leukemia, due to receive a stem cell transplant. Specimen: PBMCs, collected before TCRalphabeta/CD19-depleted stem cell transplant.

The CDR3 coding sequence is TGCGCCAGCAGCTTGGATCGGAACTCTGGGGCCAACGTCCTGACTTTC. Amino acid sequence: CASSLDRNSGANVLTF. This chain joins TRBV5-1 and TRBJ2-6, with no clear D. The V and J ends lost 0 bases and 0 bases respectively, with 7 bases between them. This CDR3 spans 16 amino acids. The germline gives CDR1 SGHRS, CDR2 YFSETQ.